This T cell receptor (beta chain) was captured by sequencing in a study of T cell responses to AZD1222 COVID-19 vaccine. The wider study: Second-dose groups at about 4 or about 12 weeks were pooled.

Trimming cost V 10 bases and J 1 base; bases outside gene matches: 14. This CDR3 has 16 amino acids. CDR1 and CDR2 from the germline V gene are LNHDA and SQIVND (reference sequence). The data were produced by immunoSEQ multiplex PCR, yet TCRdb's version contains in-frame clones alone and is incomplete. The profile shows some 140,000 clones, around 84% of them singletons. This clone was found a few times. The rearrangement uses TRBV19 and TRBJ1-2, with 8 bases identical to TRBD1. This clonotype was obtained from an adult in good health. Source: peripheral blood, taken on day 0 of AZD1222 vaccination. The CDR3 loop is CATIARTGTFNYGYTF. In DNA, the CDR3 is TGTGCCACTATCGCCCGGACAGGGACGTTTAACTATGGCTACACCTTC. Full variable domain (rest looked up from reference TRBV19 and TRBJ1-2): DGGITQSPKYLFRKEGQNVTLSCEQNLNHDAMYWYRQDPGQGLRLIYYSQIVNDFQKGDIAEGYSVSREKKESFPLTVTSAQKNPTAFYLCATIARTGTFNYGYTFGSGTRLTVV.